The rows below give T cell receptor beta chains drawn from one sample of a study of T-cell reconstitution after alpha-beta-depleted transplantation in children. TCRdb independently ran MiXCR on the PCR reads; one entry per CDR3 protein. In the table there are 700,000 to 850,000 distinct CDR3 sequences, roughly 15% of which are singletons. Material: PBMCs, mostly from graft donor cells, obtained 360 days after TCRalphabeta/CD19-depleted stem cell transplant. The receptor source for this set is a male patient aged 10 to 17 who had a stem cell transplant for acute lymphoblastic leukemia, so the T cells may come from the graft donor. Each CDR3 is given with its conserved first and last residue. Each record gives: CDR3 protein, CDR3 DNA, CDR3 length, V gene, J gene, clone size, D gene. A D gene is named only where the DNA matches it firmly. Expanded clones get a size class; other rows say once, few or many, or leave the size out.

cdr3_aa: CASSPTENTGELFF
cdr3_nt: TGTGCCAGCAGCCCCACAGAAAACACCGGGGAGCTGTTTTTT
cdr3_length: 14
v_call: TRBV4-2
j_call: TRBJ2-2
clone_size: few
d_call: .

cdr3_aa: CATSLGGASRTGELFF
cdr3_nt: TGTGCCACCAGTCTAGGGGGCGCCTCACGGACCGGGGAGCTGTTTTTT
cdr3_length: 16
v_call: TRBV24-1
j_call: TRBJ2-2
clone_size: few
d_call: TRBD1

cdr3_aa: CASCFTGTSGRRWETQYF
cdr3_nt: TGTGCCAGCTGTTTCACCGGGACTAGCGGGAGACGCTGGGAGACCCAGTACTTC
cdr3_length: 18
v_call: TRBV12-3/TRBV12-4
j_call: TRBJ2-5
clone_size: .
d_call: TRBD2

cdr3_aa: CASRIAYEQFF
cdr3_nt: TGCGCCAGCAGAATAGCGTATGAGCAGTTCTTC
cdr3_length: 11
v_call: TRBV5-1
j_call: TRBJ2-1
clone_size: few
d_call: .

cdr3_aa: CASSPDTGVSNQPQHF
cdr3_nt: TGTGCCAGCTCACCAGATACAGGGGTCTCAAATCAGCCCCAGCATTTT
cdr3_length: 16
v_call: TRBV18
j_call: TRBJ1-5
clone_size: .
d_call: TRBD1

cdr3_aa: CSVEGPDSGSSYNEQFF
cdr3_nt: TGCAGCGTTGAGGGCCCGGATAGCGGGAGCTCCTACAATGAGCAGTTCTTC
cdr3_length: 17
v_call: TRBV29-1
j_call: TRBJ2-1
clone_size: few
d_call: TRBD2

cdr3_aa: CASSSGSMGQETQYF
cdr3_nt: TGTGCCAGCAGCTCAGGGAGCATGGGGCAAGAGACCCAGTACTTC
cdr3_length: 15
v_call: TRBV7-9
j_call: TRBJ2-5
clone_size: few
d_call: .

cdr3_aa: CASSLRVSREETQYF
cdr3_nt: TGTGCCAGCAGCTTAAGGGTTTCCAGAGAAGAGACCCAGTACTTC
cdr3_length: 15
v_call: TRBV7-3
j_call: TRBJ2-5
clone_size: .
d_call: .

cdr3_aa: CASSLAWNGEQFF
cdr3_nt: TGTGCCAGCAGCTTAGCCTGGAATGGTGAGCAGTTCTTC
cdr3_length: 13
v_call: TRBV7-9
j_call: TRBJ2-1
clone_size: few
d_call: .

cdr3_aa: CASSWIYRDRGPTEAFF
cdr3_nt: TGTGCCAGCAGTTGGATTTATCGGGACAGGGGGCCCACTGAAGCTTTCTTT
cdr3_length: 17
v_call: TRBV12-3/TRBV12-4
j_call: TRBJ1-1
clone_size: few
d_call: TRBD1

cdr3_aa: CAGRRESSYEQYF
cdr3_nt: TGTGCAGGAAGGCGGGAGAGCTCCTACGAGCAGTACTTC
cdr3_length: 13
v_call: TRBV7-9
j_call: TRBJ2-7
clone_size: .
d_call: TRBD2

cdr3_aa: CASSLQDRAVYEQYF
cdr3_nt: TGTGCCAGCAGCTTACAGGATAGGGCCGTCTACGAGCAGTACTTC
cdr3_length: 15
v_call: TRBV13
j_call: TRBJ2-7
clone_size: many
d_call: .

cdr3_aa: CASSFREDTQYF
cdr3_nt: TGTGCCAGCAGCTTTCGGGAAGATACGCAGTATTTT
cdr3_length: 12
v_call: TRBV7-6
j_call: TRBJ2-3
clone_size: .
d_call: .

cdr3_aa: CASGRVAGRDTQYF
cdr3_nt: TGTGCCAGCGGCCGGGTGGCGGGACGAGATACGCAGTATTTT
cdr3_length: 14
v_call: TRBV5-4
j_call: TRBJ2-3
clone_size: .
d_call: .

cdr3_aa: CASSIVFDGEQYF
cdr3_nt: TGTGCCAGCAGCATCGTTTTCGACGGAGAGCAGTACTTC
cdr3_length: 13
v_call: TRBV11-1
j_call: TRBJ2-7
clone_size: many
d_call: .

cdr3_aa: CASVATFLRTEAFF
cdr3_nt: TGTGCCAGTGTCGCGACGTTCCTAAGGACTGAAGCTTTCTTT
cdr3_length: 14
v_call: TRBV2
j_call: TRBJ1-1
clone_size: few
d_call: .

cdr3_aa: CASSWEQGAHEQYF
cdr3_nt: TGCGCCAGCAGCTGGGAGCAGGGTGCCCACGAGCAGTACTTC
cdr3_length: 14
v_call: TRBV5-1
j_call: TRBJ2-7
clone_size: few
d_call: .

cdr3_aa: CSARDFRALATEAFF
cdr3_nt: TGCAGTGCTAGAGATTTCAGAGCCCTGGCCACTGAAGCTTTCTTT
cdr3_length: 15
v_call: TRBV20-1
j_call: TRBJ1-1
clone_size: .
d_call: .

cdr3_aa: CASSTSSEDNEQFF
cdr3_nt: TGTGCCAGCTCAACATCCAGCGAGGACAATGAGCAGTTCTTC
cdr3_length: 14
v_call: TRBV18
j_call: TRBJ2-1
clone_size: .
d_call: .

cdr3_aa: CASSQVGLAGALDEQFF
cdr3_nt: TGTGCCAGCAGCCAAGTTGGGCTAGCGGGAGCTCTGGATGAGCAGTTCTTC
cdr3_length: 17
v_call: TRBV4-2
j_call: TRBJ2-1
clone_size: .
d_call: TRBD2

cdr3_aa: CASSYSQGYEQYF
cdr3_nt: TGTGCCAGCAGTTATTCACAGGGATACGAGCAGTACTTC
cdr3_length: 13
v_call: TRBV6-5
j_call: TRBJ2-7
clone_size: many
d_call: .

cdr3_aa: CASSLYWDRGTAYNEQFF
cdr3_nt: TGTGCCAGCAGCTTATATTGGGACAGGGGAACCGCCTACAATGAGCAGTTCTTC
cdr3_length: 18
v_call: TRBV13
j_call: TRBJ2-1
clone_size: .
d_call: TRBD1

cdr3_aa: CASSQQLAGQGEQYF
cdr3_nt: TGTGCCAGCAGCCAACAACTAGCGGGACAAGGGGAGCAGTACTTC
cdr3_length: 15
v_call: TRBV3-1
j_call: TRBJ2-7
clone_size: .
d_call: TRBD2

cdr3_aa: CASTQTAPQTEAFF
cdr3_nt: TGTGCCAGCACCCAGACCGCACCGCAGACTGAAGCTTTCTTT
cdr3_length: 14
v_call: TRBV12-3/TRBV12-4
j_call: TRBJ1-1
clone_size: once
d_call: .

cdr3_aa: CASSPSKYGGYTF
cdr3_nt: TGTGCCAGCAGCCCCAGCAAGTATGGTGGCTACACCTTC
cdr3_length: 13
v_call: TRBV9
j_call: TRBJ1-2
clone_size: few
d_call: .

cdr3_aa: CASSDGRYTGANVLTF
cdr3_nt: TGCGCCAGCAGTGACGGCAGATACACTGGGGCCAACGTCCTGACTTTC
cdr3_length: 16
v_call: TRBV10-2
j_call: TRBJ2-6
clone_size: .
d_call: .

cdr3_aa: CASRSTSGSTDTQYF
cdr3_nt: TGCGCCAGCAGGTCTACTAGCGGGAGCACAGATACGCAGTATTTT
cdr3_length: 15
v_call: TRBV5-1
j_call: TRBJ2-3
clone_size: few
d_call: TRBD2

cdr3_aa: CASSLTVFMDGNTIYF
cdr3_nt: TGCGCCAGCAGCTTGACAGTTTTTATGGATGGAAACACCATATATTTT
cdr3_length: 16
v_call: TRBV5-1
j_call: TRBJ1-3
clone_size: .
d_call: .

cdr3_aa: CASSYYGGLYNEQFF
cdr3_nt: TGTGCCAGCAGTTACTATGGGGGACTCTACAATGAGCAGTTCTTC
cdr3_length: 15
v_call: TRBV6-5
j_call: TRBJ2-1
clone_size: once
d_call: .

cdr3_aa: CASSPALARGNLVAGDYEQYF
cdr3_nt: TGTGCCAGCAGCCCGGCTCTGGCGAGGGGAAATTTAGTAGCGGGAGATTACGAGCAGTACTTC
cdr3_length: 21
v_call: TRBV11-1
j_call: TRBJ2-7
clone_size: few
d_call: TRBD2

cdr3_aa: CASSDLGRDRSFYEQYF
cdr3_nt: TGTGCCAGCAGCGATTTAGGCCGGGACAGGTCCTTTTACGAGCAGTACTTC
cdr3_length: 17
v_call: TRBV7-6
j_call: TRBJ2-7
clone_size: many
d_call: TRBD1

cdr3_aa: CASSQGFGQAFF
cdr3_nt: TGCGCCAGCAGCCAAGGATTCGGGCAAGCTTTCTTT
cdr3_length: 12
v_call: TRBV4-1
j_call: TRBJ1-1
clone_size: few
d_call: .

cdr3_aa: CASSSSGDTGELFF
cdr3_nt: TGTGCCAGCAGCTCTAGCGGCGACACCGGGGAGCTGTTTTTT
cdr3_length: 14
v_call: TRBV7-9
j_call: TRBJ2-2
clone_size: .
d_call: TRBD2

cdr3_aa: CASSGRRDSGYYEQYF
cdr3_nt: TGTGCCAGCAGTGGGCGCCGGGACAGTGGGTACTACGAGCAGTACTTC
cdr3_length: 16
v_call: TRBV25-1
j_call: TRBJ2-7
clone_size: few
d_call: TRBD1

cdr3_aa: CASSGLRGLANTGELFF
cdr3_nt: TGTGCCAGCAGTGGGCTTCGGGGGCTCGCGAACACCGGGGAGCTGTTTTTT
cdr3_length: 17
v_call: TRBV27
j_call: TRBJ2-2
clone_size: many
d_call: .

cdr3_aa: CASSFGAGGRMYYGYTF
cdr3_nt: TGTGCCAGCAGTTTTGGCGCAGGGGGCCGGATGTACTATGGCTACACCTTC
cdr3_length: 17
v_call: TRBV28
j_call: TRBJ1-2
clone_size: .
d_call: TRBD1

cdr3_aa: CASSMSLQPQHF
cdr3_nt: TGTGCCAGTAGTATGTCTCTGCAGCCCCAGCATTTT
cdr3_length: 12
v_call: TRBV19
j_call: TRBJ1-5
clone_size: .
d_call: .

cdr3_aa: CASSLGESRSYEQYF
cdr3_nt: TGCGCCAGCAGCTTGGGGGAGAGCCGCTCCTACGAGCAGTACTTC
cdr3_length: 15
v_call: TRBV5-1
j_call: TRBJ2-7
clone_size: .
d_call: .

cdr3_aa: CASMSDYRYNEQFF
cdr3_nt: TGTGCCAGCATGAGCGACTATCGCTACAATGAGCAGTTCTTC
cdr3_length: 14
v_call: TRBV6-2/TRBV6-3
j_call: TRBJ2-1
clone_size: many
d_call: .

cdr3_aa: CASSLGGHSETQYF
cdr3_nt: TGTGCCAGCAGCTTAGGGGGGCACTCGGAGACCCAGTACTTC
cdr3_length: 14
v_call: TRBV7-9
j_call: TRBJ2-5
clone_size: .
d_call: .

cdr3_aa: CASSAGTGDKTQYF
cdr3_nt: TGTGCCAGCTCAGCCGGGACAGGGGATAAGACCCAGTACTTC
cdr3_length: 14
v_call: TRBV18
j_call: TRBJ2-5
clone_size: few
d_call: TRBD1

cdr3_aa: CASSDYDRNTEAFF
cdr3_nt: TGTGCCAGTAGCGACTACGACAGGAACACTGAAGCTTTCTTT
cdr3_length: 14
v_call: TRBV19
j_call: TRBJ1-1
clone_size: .
d_call: .

cdr3_aa: CASSSLARSYNEQFF
cdr3_nt: TGTGCCAGCAGTTCACTAGCGCGCTCCTACAATGAGCAGTTCTTC
cdr3_length: 15
v_call: TRBV6-5
j_call: TRBJ2-1
clone_size: .
d_call: TRBD2

cdr3_aa: CASSTWTGRYEQYF
cdr3_nt: TGTGCCAGCAGTACCTGGACAGGGCGGTACGAGCAGTACTTC
cdr3_length: 14
v_call: TRBV12-3/TRBV12-4
j_call: TRBJ2-7
clone_size: .
d_call: TRBD1

cdr3_aa: CASSRFGGRETQYF
cdr3_nt: TGCGCCAGCAGCCGCTTTGGGGGGAGAGAGACCCAGTACTTC
cdr3_length: 14
v_call: TRBV4-1
j_call: TRBJ2-5
clone_size: .
d_call: .

cdr3_aa: CASSDHVGYNEQFF
cdr3_nt: TGTGCCAGCAGTGATCATGTAGGATACAATGAGCAGTTCTTC
cdr3_length: 14
v_call: TRBV6-4
j_call: TRBJ2-1
clone_size: .
d_call: .

cdr3_aa: CASSLWRDRTDTQYF
cdr3_nt: TGTGCCAGCAGCTTATGGCGGGACCGCACAGATACGCAGTATTTT
cdr3_length: 15
v_call: TRBV7-3
j_call: TRBJ2-3
clone_size: .
d_call: .

cdr3_aa: CASRPPGALTYNEQFF
cdr3_nt: TGTGCCAGCAGGCCCCCGGGGGCCCTAACCTACAATGAGCAGTTCTTC
cdr3_length: 16
v_call: TRBV6-1
j_call: TRBJ2-1
clone_size: .
d_call: .